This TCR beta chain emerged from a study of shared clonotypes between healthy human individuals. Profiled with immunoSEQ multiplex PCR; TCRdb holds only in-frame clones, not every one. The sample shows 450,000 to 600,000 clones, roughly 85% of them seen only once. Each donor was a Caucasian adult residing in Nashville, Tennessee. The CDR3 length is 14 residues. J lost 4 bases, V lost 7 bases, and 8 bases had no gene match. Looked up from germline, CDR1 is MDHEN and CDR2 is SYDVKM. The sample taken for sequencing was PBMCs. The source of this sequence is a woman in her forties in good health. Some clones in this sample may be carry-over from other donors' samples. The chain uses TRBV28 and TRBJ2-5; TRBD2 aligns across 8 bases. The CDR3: CASTPAGVGETQYF. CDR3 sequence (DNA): TGTGCCAGCACTCCAGCGGGAGTAGGAGAGACCCAGTACTTC. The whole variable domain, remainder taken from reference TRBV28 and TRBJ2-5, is DVKVTQSSRYLVKRTGEKVFLECVQDMDHENMFWYRQDPGLGLRLIYFSYDVKMKEKGDIPEGYSVSREKKERFSLILESASTNQTSMYLCASTPAGVGETQYFGPGTRLLVL.